This TCR beta chain was captured by sequencing in a study of T cell responses to AZD1222 COVID-19 vaccine. Findings of the study overall: Vaccine-related CD4 TCRs covered spike, predominating at 160-218 and 743-854.

CDR1 SGHKS and CDR2 YYEKEE come from the germline V gene (reference sequence). The ends lost 1 base at V and 6 bases at J; junction bases unmatched: 7. The CDR3 runs to 15 residues. Analyses pooled second doses at about 4 or about 12 weeks. Method: immunoSEQ multiplex PCR; TCRdb's copy keeps in-frame clones and lacks some. Of around 99,000 clones in the sample, around 90% are singletons; the top ten hold approximately 5.6%. This clone has more than one count but fewer than ten. The antigen is undetermined. The TCR was taken from an adult who received the AZD1222 COVID-19 vaccine. This chain links TRBV5-5 with TRBJ2-5; 9 positions match TRBD2. The source was peripheral blood, collected 28 days after the second AZD1222 dose. CDR3 nucleotide sequence: TGTGCCAGCAGCTTGAGTAGCGGGAGTGAGAAGACCCAGTACTTC. Translation gives CASSLSSGSEKTQYF.